This T cell receptor beta chain comes out of a study of siplizumab effects on memory and regulatory T cells (dated by TCRdb to the late 2010s). For context, the study as a whole: The study looked at the effect of siplizumab, an anti-CD2 antibody, on alloreactive T-cell subsets in allogeneic mixed lymphocyte reactions made from human PBMCs.

Sorted unstimulated T cells and proliferating T cells recovered from mixed lymphocyte reactions underwent TCRbeta CDR3 sequencing. Fresh whole blood from fewer than 11 HLA-typed healthy donors served as the source for isolating PBMCs. To map where alloreactive clones came from, CD4+ non-regulatory T cells in the unstimulated state were FACS-sorted. As for this clone: Its antigen is currently not known. Nothing much larger sits one base from this clone, and base qualities are not available.

What the authors observed across the whole study: Because sequences below about 10^-5 frequency were poorly captured, only a minor fraction of alloreactive clones could be mapped to unstimulated subsets. For roughly 75-97% of proliferating CD4+ or CD8+ clones, no naive or memory phenotype could be assigned. Among mappable alloreactive CD4+ clones, an average Treg-derived fraction of roughly 71% was observed with siplizumab, compared with roughly 27% in control reactions. Siplizumab significantly reduced the cumulative frequency of alloreactive sequences traceable to unstimulated CD4+ memory T cells. The suppressive function of proliferating Tregs from siplizumab cultures was not functionally confirmed. Greater diversity appeared to be present in unstimulated naive T cells than in memory T cells, and a substantial contribution to the alloresponse seemed to be made by naive cells.

Receptor libraries were prepared by the immunoSEQ multiplex PCR assay. The deep sequencing platform assayed roughly 10^5 TCR templates per sample. Genomic DNA extracted from sorted T cells was used for TCRbeta CDR3 sequencing. Regarding the original processing steps: Clonal analysis of TCRbeta CDR3 data was done in the R programming language. Alloreactive CD4+ and CD8+ clones were defined by comparing unstimulated samples with post-reaction CFSE-low samples. Regulatory or non-regulatory origin was assigned to alloreactive CD4+ clones by matching of sequences to sorted unstimulated Treg and non-Treg repertoires. The immuneACCESS repertoire file appears here via TCRdb, limited to in-frame rearrangements. These files lack a portion of the clones; in checked studies, under half of the deficit traces to unresolved V genes, and the cause of the others is not known. That table gives V, J and clone size, and the DNA gave D and trimming. The sample contains about 94,000 clones, around 94% of them found a single time. Of the sample, approximately 0.31% falls within the top ten clones.

This sequence was found in a human donor in good health. The sample was non-Treg CD4+ T cells sorted from blood. The cell subset or site tag for this specimen amounts to: FACS-sorted unstimulated CD4+ non-regulatory T cells.

The bases are TGTGCCACCAGCAGAGATGATCTAGCGGGAGATGAGCAGTTCTTC. The encoded protein is CATSRDDLAGDEQFF. The chain joins TRBV15 to TRBJ2-1; the junction holds 10 bases that match TRBD2. CDR3 length: 15 amino acids, cysteine to phenylalanine. Kept here is only the CDR3 DNA, which spans 45 bases and is read in frame from base 1. V trim: 0 bases; J trim: 8 bases; unmatched bases: 4. CDR1 is given as LNHNV and CDR2 as YYDKDF, both from the germline V gene (reference sequence).